This T cell receptor (beta chain) originates from a study of blood T cell repertoires in COVID-19. Study-wide background: The origin of the acute and convalescent COVID-19 samples was the United States, Italy and Spain. The analysed material was cDNA or gDNA that came from T cells, B-cell-depleted T cells, or PBMCs.

Profiling relied on immunoSEQ multiplex PCR, and the TCRdb table lists in-frame clones only, not all of them. This table holds roughly 130,000 clones, roughly 90% found once. V was pared by 6 bases and J by 5 bases, with 5 bases of the junction left unmatched. CDR1 MNHNY and CDR2 SVGAGI come from the germline V gene (reference sequence). The length of the CDR3 is 14 residues. The specimen was peripheral blood. V and J are TRBV6-6 and TRBJ2-7; 12 bases match TRBD2. The TCR sequence derives from a man aged 50 to 59 with active COVID-19. The CDR3 DNA is TGTGCCAGCAGCGGACTAGCGGGAAGGGACGAGCAGTACGTC. Its protein product is CASSGLAGRDEQYV.